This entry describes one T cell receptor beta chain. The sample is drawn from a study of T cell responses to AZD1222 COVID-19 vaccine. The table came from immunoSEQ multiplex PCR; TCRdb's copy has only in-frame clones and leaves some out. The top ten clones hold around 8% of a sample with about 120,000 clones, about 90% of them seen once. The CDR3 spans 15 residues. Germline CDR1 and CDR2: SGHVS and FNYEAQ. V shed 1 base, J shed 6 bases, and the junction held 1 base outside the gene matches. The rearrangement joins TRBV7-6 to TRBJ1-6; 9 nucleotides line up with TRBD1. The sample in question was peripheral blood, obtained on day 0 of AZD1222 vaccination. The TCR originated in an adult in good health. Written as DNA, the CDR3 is TGTGCCAGCAGCTTAGGACAGGGGGGTAATTCACCCCTCCACTTT. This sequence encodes CASSLGQGGNSPLHF.